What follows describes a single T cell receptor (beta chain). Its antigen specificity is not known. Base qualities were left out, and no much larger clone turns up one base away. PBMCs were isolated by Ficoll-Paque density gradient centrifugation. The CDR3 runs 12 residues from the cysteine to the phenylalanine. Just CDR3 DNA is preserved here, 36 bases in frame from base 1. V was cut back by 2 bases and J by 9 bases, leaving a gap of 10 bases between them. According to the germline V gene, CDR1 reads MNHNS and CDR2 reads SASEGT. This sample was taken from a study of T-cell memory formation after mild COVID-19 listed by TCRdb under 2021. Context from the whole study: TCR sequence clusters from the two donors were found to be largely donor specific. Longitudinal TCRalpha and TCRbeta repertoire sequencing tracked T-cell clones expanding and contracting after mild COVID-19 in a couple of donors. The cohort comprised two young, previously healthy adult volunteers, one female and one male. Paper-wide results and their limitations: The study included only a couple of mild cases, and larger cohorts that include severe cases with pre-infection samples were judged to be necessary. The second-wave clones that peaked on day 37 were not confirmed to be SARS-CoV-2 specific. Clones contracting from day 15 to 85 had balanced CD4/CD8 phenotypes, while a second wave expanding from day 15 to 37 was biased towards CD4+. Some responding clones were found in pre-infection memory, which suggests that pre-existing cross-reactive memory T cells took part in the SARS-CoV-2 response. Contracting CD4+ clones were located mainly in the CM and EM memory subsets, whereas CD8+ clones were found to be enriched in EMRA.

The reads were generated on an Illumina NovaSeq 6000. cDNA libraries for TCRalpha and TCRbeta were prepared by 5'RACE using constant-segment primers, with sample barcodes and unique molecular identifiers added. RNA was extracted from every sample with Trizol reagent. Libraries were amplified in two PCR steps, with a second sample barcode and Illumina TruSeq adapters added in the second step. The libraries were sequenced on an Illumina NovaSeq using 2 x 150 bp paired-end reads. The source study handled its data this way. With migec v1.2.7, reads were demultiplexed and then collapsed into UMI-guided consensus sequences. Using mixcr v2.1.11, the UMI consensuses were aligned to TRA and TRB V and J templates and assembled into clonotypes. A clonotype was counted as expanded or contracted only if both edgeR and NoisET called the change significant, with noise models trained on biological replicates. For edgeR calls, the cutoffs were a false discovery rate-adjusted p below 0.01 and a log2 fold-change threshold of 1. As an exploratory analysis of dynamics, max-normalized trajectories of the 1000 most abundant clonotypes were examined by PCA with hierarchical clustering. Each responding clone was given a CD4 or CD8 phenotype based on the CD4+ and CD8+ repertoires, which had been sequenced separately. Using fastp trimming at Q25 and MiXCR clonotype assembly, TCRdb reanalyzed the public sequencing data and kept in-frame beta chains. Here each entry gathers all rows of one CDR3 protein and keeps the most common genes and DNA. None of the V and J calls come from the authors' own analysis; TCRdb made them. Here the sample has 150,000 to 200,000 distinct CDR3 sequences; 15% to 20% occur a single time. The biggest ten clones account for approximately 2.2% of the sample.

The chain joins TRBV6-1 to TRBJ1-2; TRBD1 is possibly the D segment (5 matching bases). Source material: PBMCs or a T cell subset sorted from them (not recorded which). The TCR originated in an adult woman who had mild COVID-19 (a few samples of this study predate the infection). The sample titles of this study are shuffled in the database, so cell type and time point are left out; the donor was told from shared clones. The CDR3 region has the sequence CASSESQESYTF. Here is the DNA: TGTGCCAGCAGTGAATCACAGGAGAGCTACACCTTC.